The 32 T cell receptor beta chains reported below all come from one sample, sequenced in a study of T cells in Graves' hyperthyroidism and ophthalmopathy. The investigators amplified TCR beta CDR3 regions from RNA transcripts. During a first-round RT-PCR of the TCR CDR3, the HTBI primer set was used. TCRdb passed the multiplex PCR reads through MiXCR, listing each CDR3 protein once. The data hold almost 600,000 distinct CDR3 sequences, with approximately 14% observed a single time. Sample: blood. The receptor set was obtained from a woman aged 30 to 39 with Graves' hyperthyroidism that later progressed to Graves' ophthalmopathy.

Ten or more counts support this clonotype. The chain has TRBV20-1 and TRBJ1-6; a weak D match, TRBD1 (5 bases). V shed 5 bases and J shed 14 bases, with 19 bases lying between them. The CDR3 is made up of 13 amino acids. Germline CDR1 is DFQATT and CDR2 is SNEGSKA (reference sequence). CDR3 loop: CSAYRDGPLALHF. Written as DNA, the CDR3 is TGCAGTGCTTACCGGGACGGACCCTTGGCCCTCCACTTT.

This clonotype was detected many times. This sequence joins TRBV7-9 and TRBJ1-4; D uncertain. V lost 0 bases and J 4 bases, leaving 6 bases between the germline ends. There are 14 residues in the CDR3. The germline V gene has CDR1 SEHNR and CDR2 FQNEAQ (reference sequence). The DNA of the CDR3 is TGTGCCAGCAGCTTAGCGGGATATAATGAAAAACTGTTTTTT. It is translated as CASSLAGYNEKLFF. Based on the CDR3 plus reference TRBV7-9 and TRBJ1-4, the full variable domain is DTGVSQNPRHKITKRGQNVTFRCDPISEHNRLYWYRQTLGQGPEFLTYFQNEAQLEKSRLLSDRFSAERPKGSFSTLEIQRTEQGDSAMYLCASSLAGYNEKLFFGSGTQLSVL.

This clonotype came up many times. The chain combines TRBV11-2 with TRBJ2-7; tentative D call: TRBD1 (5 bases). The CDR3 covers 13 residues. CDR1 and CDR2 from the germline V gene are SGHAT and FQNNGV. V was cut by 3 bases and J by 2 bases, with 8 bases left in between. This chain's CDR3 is CASSFLGAYEQYF. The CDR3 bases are TGTGCCAGCAGCTTTTTAGGGGCCTACGAGCAGTACTTC. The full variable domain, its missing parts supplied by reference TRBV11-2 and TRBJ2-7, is EAGVAQSPRYKIIEKRQSVAFWCNPISGHATLYWYQQILGQGPKLLIQFQNNGVVDDSQLPKDRFSAERLKGVDSTLKIQPAKLEDSAVYLCASSFLGAYEQYFGPGTRLTVT.

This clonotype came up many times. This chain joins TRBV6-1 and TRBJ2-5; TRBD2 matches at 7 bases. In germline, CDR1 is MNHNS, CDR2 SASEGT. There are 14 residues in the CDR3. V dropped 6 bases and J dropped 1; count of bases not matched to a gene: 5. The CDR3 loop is CASRNGGSQETQYF. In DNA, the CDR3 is TGTGCCAGCAGAAACGGGGGGAGCCAAGAGACCCAGTACTTC.

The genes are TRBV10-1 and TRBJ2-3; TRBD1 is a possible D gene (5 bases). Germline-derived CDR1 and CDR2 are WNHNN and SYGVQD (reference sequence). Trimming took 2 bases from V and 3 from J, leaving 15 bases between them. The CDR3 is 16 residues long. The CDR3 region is CASSETGRLATDTQYF. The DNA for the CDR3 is TGCGCCAGCAGTGAGACAGGCCGCCTGGCAACAGATACGCAGTATTTT.

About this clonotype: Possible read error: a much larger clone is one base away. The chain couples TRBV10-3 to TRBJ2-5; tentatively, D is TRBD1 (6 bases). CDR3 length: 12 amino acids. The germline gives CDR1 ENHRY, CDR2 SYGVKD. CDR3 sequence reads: CTTRGPQETQYF. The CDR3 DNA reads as TGTACCACCAGGGGTCCGCAAGAGACCCAGTACTTC.

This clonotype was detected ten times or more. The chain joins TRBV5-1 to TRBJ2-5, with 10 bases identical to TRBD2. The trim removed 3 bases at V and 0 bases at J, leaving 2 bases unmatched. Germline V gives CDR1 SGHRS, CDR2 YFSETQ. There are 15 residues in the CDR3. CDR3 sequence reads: CASSWTSGNQETQYF. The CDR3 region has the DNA TGCGCCAGCAGCTGGACTAGCGGTAACCAAGAGACCCAGTACTTC.

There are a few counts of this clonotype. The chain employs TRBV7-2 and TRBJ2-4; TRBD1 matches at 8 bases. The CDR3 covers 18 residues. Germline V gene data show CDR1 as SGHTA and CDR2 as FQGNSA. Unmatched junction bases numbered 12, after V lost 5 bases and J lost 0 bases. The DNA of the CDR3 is TGTGCCAGCAGCCACAGGACAGGGCTTGGGCTAGCCAAAAACATTCAGTACTTC. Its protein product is CASSHRTGLGLAKNIQYF.

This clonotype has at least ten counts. The CDR3 reads CASRPFSGGLKETQYF. The CDR3 coding sequence is TGTGCCAGCAGGCCTTTTTCAGGGGGCCTCAAAGAGACCCAGTACTTC. The chain has TRBV6-1 and TRBJ2-5, with TRBD1 identical over 8 bases. This CDR3 contains 16 residues. The germline CDR1 and CDR2 sequences are MNHNS and SASEGT. V lost 6 bases, J lost 3 bases, and 12 bases stayed unmatched.

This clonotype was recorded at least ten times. For the CDR3, the DNA is TGTGCCAGCAGGTCGGGGACCCCCGTCGGCAATGAGCAGTTCTTC. This gives the protein CASRSGTPVGNEQFF. The gene calls are TRBV28 and TRBJ2-1; D might be TRBD1 or TRBD2, each matching 5 bases. Trimming took off 6 bases at V and 6 bases at J, with 18 bases between the two ends. The CDR3 is 15 amino acids. Germline-derived CDR1 and CDR2 are MDHEN and SYDVKM.

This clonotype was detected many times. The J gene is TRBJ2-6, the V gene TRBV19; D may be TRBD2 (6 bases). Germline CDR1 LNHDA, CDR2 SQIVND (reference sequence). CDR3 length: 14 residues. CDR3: CAARGSSGANVLTF. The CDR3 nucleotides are TGTGCTGCCCGGGGGAGCTCTGGGGCCAACGTCCTGACTTTC.

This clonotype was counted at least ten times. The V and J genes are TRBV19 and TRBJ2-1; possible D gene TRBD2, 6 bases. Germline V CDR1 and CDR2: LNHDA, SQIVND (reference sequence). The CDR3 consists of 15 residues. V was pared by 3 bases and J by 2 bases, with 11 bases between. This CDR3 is CASSIVGSPYNEQFF. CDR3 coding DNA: TGTGCCAGTAGTATTGTCGGGAGTCCCTACAATGAGCAGTTCTTC.

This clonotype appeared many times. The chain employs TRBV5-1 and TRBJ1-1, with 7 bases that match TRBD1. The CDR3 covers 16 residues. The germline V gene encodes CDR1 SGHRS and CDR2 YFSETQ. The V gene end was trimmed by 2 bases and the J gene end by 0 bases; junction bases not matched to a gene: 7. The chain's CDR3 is CASSLSTGDLNTEAFF. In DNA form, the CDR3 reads TGCGCCAGCAGCTTATCCACAGGGGACTTGAACACTGAAGCTTTCTTT.

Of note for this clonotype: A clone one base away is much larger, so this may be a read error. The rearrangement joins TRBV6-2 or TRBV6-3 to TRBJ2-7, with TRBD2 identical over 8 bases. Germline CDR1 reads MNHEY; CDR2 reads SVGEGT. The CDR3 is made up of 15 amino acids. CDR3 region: CVSRPASGPSYEQYF. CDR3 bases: TGTGTCAGCAGGCCAGCTAGCGGGCCTTCCTACGAGCAGTACTTC.

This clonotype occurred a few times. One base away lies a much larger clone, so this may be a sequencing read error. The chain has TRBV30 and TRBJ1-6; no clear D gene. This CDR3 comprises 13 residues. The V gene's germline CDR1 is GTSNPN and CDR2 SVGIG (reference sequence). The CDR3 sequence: CAWMRGINSPLRF. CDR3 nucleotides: TGTGCCTGGATGAGAGGGATTAATTCACCCCTCCGCTTT.

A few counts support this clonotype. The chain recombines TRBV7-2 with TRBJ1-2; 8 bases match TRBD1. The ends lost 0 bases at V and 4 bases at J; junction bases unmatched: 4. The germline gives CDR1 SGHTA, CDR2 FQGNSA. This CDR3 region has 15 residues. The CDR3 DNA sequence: TGTGCCAGCAGCTTAGCGGGACAGGTCATCTATGGCTACACCTTC. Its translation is CASSLAGQVIYGYTF.

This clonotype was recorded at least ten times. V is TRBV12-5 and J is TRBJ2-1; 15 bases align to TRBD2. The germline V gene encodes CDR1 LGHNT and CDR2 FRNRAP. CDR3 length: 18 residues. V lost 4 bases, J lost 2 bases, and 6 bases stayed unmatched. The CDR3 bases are TGTGCTAGTGGTTCCGGACTAGCGGGAGGGCCGCCCTACAATGAGCAGTTCTTC. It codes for CASGSGLAGGPPYNEQFF.

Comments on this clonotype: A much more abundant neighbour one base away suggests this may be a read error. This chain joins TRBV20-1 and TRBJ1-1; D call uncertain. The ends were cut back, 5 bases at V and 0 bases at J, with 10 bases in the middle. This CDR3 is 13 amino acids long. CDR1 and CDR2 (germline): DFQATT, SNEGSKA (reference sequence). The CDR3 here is CSAAALMNTEAFF. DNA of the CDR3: TGCAGTGCTGCGGCCCTTATGAACACTGAAGCTTTCTTT.

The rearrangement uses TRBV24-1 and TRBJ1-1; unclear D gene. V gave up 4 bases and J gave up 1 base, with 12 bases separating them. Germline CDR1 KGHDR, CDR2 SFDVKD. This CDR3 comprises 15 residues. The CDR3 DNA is TGTGCCACCAGTGACAGCGGCGGAGAGAACACTGAAGCTTTCTTT. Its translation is CATSDSGGENTEAFF.

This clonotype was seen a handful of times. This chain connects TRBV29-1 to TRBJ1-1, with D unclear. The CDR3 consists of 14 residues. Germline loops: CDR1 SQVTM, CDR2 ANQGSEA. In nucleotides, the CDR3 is TGCAGGATTGACGAACTCGCCCGGGACACTGAAGCTTTCTTT. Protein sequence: CRIDELARDTEAFF.

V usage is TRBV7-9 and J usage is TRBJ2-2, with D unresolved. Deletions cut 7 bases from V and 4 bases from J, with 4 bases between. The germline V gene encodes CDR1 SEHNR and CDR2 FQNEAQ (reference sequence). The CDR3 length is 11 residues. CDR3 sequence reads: CASISTGELFF. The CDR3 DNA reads TGTGCCAGCATCAGCACCGGGGAGCTGTTTTTT. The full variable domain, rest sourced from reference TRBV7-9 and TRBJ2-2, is DTGVSQNPRHKITKRGQNVTFRCDPISEHNRLYWYRQTLGQGPEFLTYFQNEAQLEKSRLLSDRFSAERPKGSFSTLEIQRTEQGDSAMYLCASISTGELFFGEGSRLTVL.

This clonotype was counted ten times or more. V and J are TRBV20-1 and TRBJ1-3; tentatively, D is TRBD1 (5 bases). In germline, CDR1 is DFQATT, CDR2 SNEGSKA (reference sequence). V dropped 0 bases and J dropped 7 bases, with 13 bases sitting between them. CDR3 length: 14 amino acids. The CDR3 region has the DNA TGCAGTGCTAGAGATGGGGGTGGTGTGAACACCATATATTTT. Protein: CSARDGGGVNTIYF.

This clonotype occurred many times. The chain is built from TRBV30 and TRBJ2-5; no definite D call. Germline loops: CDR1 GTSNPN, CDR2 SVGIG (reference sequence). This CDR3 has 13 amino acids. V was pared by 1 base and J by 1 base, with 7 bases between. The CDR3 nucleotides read TGTGCCTGGAGTGCGAGTCGCCAAGAGACCCAGTACTTC. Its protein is CAWSASRQETQYF.

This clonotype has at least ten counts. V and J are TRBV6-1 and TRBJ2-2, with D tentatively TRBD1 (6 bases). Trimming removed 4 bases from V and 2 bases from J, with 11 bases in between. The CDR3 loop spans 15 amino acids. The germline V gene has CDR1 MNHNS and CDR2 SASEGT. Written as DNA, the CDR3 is TGTGCCAGCAGTGCAGGGGAATTAAACACCGGGGAGCTGTTTTTT. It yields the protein CASSAGELNTGELFF.

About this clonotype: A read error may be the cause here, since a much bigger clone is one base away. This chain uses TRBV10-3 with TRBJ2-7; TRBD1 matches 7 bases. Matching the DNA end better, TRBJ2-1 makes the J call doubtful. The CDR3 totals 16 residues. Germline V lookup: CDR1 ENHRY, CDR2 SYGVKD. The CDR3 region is CAITDNSRQGSYEQFF. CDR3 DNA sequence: TGTGCCATCACTGATAACTCGAGACAGGGCTCCTACGAGCAGTTCTTC.

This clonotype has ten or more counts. This chain's CDR3 is CASSLLAPGELFF. CDR3 bases: TGTGCCAGCAGCTTGTTGGCTCCCGGGGAGCTGTTTTTT. V usage is TRBV11-2 and J usage is TRBJ2-2; D not certain. Germline V lookup: CDR1 SGHAT, CDR2 FQNNGV. Trimming took 3 bases from V and 6 from J, leaving 8 bases between them. The CDR3 loop spans 13 amino acids. Drawing the rest from reference TRBV11-2 and TRBJ2-2, the complete variable domain is EAGVAQSPRYKIIEKRQSVAFWCNPISGHATLYWYQQILGQGPKLLIQFQNNGVVDDSQLPKDRFSAERLKGVDSTLKIQPAKLEDSAVYLCASSLLAPGELFFGEGSRLTVL.

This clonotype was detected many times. Here the CDR3 DNA reads TGTGCCAGCAGTTTAAACTATGGCTACACCTTC. It encodes CASSLNYGYTF. This chain connects TRBV11-2 to TRBJ1-2; D gene uncertain. This CDR3 has 11 residues. V dropped 6 bases and J dropped 2 bases, with 4 bases sitting between them. Germline loops: CDR1 SGHAT, CDR2 FQNNGV.

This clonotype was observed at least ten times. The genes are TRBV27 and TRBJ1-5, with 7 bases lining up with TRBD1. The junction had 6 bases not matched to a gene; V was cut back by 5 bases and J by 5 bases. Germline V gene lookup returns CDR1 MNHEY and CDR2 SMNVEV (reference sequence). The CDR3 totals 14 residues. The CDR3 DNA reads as TGTGCCAGCAGTCGGACAGGACACCATCAGCCCCAGCATTTT. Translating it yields CASSRTGHHQPQHF.

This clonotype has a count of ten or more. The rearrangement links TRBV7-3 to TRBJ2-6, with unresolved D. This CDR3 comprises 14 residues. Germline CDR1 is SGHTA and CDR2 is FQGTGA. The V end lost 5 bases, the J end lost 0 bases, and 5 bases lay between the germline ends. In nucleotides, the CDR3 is TGTGCCAGCAGCCGAAACTCTGGGGCCAACGTCCTGACTTTC. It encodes CASSRNSGANVLTF.

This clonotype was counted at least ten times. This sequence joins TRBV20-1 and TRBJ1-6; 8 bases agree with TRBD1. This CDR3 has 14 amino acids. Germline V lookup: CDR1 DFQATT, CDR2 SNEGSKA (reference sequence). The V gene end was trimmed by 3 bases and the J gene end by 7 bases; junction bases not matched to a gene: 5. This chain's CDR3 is CSARSGGDNSPLHF. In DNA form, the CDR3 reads TGCAGTGCTAGGTCAGGGGGCGACAATTCACCCCTCCACTTT.

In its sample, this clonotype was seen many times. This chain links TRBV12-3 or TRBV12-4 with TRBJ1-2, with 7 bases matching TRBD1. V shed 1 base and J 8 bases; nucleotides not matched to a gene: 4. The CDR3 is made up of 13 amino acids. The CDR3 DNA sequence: TGTGCCAGCAGTTTAGTTGACAGGGAAGGCTACACCTTC. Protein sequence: CASSLVDREGYTF.

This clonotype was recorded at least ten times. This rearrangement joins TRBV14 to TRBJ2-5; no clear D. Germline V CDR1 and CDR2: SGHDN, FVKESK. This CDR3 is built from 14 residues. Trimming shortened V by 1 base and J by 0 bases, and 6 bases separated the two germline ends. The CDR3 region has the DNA TGTGCCAGCAGCCAAGCCAGGTACCAAGAGACCCAGTACTTC. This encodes CASSQARYQETQYF.